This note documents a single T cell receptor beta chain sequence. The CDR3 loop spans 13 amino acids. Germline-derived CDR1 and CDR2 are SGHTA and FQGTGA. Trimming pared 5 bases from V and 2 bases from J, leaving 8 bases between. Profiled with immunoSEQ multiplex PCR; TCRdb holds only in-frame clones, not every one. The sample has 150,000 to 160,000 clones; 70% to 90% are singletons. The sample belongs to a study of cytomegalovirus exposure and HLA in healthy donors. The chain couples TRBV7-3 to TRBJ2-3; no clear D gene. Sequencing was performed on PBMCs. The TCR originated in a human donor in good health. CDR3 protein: CASSLRPTDTQYF. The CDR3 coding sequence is TGTGCCAGCAGCCTACGTCCCACAGATACGCAGTATTTT.